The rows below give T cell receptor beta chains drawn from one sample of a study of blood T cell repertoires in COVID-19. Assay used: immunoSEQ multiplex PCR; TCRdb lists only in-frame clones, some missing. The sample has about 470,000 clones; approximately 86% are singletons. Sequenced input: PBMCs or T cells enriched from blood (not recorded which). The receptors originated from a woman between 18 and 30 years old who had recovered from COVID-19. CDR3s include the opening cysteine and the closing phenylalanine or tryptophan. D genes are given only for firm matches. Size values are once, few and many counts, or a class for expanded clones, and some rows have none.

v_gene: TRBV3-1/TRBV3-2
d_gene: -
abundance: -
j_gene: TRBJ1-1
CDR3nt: TGTGCCAGCAGCCAGGGGCCCAATGGGGCTTTCTTT
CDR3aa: CASSQGPNGAFF

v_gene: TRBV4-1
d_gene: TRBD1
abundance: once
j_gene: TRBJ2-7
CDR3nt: TGCGCCAGCAGCCAAGATGGGCGACAGGGTGAAATATACGAGCAGTACTTC
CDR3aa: CASSQDGRQGEIYEQYF

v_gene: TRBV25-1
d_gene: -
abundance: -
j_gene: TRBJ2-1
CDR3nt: TGTGCCAGCCAGGCCCCCGACAGATACAATGAGCAGTTCTTC
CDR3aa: CASQAPDRYNEQFF

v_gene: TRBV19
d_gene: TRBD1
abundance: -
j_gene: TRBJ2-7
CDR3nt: TGTGCCAGTACCCCGGGACAGGGACCCTACGAGCAGTACTTC
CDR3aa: CASTPGQGPYEQYF

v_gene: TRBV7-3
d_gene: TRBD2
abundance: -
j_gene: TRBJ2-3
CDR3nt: TGTGCCAGCAGCTCCAGAGCGGGGGCCACAGATACGCAGTATTTT
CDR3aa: CASSSRAGATDTQYF

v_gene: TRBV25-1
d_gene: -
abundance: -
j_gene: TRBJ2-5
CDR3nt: TGTGCCAGCAGTGAATACGGGGAAGCAGAGACCCAGTACTTC
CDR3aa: CASSEYGEAETQYF

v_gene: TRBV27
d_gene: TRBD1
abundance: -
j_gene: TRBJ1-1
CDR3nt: TGTGCCAGCAGGGCAGGGGGGATTCTGGTGAAAGCTTTCTTT
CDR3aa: CASRAGGILVKAFF

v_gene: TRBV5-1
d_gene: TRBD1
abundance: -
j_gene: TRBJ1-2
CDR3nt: TGCGCCAGCAGCTCCGCCACCTGGATGAACAGGGGACATGGCTACACCTTC
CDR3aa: CASSSATWMNRGHGYTF

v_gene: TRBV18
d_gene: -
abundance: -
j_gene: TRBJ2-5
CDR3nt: TGTGCCAGCTCACCACGGCAGGCAGAGACCCAGTACTTC
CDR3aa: CASSPRQAETQYF

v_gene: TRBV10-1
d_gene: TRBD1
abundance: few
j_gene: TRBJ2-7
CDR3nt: TGCGCCAGCAGTCAAACAGGGGAACGCGAGCAGTACTTC
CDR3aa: CASSQTGEREQYF

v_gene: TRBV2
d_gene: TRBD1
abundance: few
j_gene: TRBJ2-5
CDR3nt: TGTGCCAGCAGTGACGGACAGGGAAAGACCCAGTACTTC
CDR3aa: CASSDGQGKTQYF

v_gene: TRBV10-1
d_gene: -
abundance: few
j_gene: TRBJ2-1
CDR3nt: TGCGCCAGCAGTGGGAGACTAGACCCGGGGGATGAGCAGTTCTTC
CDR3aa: CASSGRLDPGDEQFF

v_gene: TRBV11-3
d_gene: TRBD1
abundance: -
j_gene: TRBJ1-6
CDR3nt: TGTGCCAGCAGCTTAAAATCCCCCCCGACAGGGGAAAATTCACCCCTCCACTTT
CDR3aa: CASSLKSPPTGENSPLHF

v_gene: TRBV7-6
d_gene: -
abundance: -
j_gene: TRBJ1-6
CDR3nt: TGTGCCAGCAGCTCTACACGTGACAGCTATAATTCACCCCTCCACTTT
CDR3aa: CASSSTRDSYNSPLHF

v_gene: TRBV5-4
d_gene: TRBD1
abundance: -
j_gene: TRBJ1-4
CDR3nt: TGTGCCAGCAGCCGGACAGGGGTTGGTGAAAAACTGTTTTTT
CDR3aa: CASSRTGVGEKLFF

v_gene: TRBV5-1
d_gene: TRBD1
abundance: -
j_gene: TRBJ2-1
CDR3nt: TGCGCCAGCAGCAGGGACAGGGGGCACGACAATGAGCAGTTCTTC
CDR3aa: CASSRDRGHDNEQFF

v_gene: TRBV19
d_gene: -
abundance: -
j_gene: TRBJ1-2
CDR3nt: TGTGCCAGTAGTATATCCGGGACTTTCTATGGCTACACCTTC
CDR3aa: CASSISGTFYGYTF